This TCR beta chain came from a study of T cell repertoires in cytomegalovirus infection. TCRdb reprocessed the reads with MiXCR, giving one entry per CDR3 protein. Among about 770,000 distinct CDR3 sequences listed, almost 30% were seen once. Germline V gene data show CDR1 as LNHDA and CDR2 as SQIVND (reference sequence). Trimming removed 3 bases from V and 1 base from J, with 6 bases in between. The CDR3 is 13 amino acids. This clonotype came up a few times. What it binds is unknown. This receptor was obtained from a human donor in good health (CMV status not recorded). Some clones in this sample may be carry-over from other donors' samples. The specimen was cultured CD8+ T cells from PBMCs, collected from culture after CMV antigen stimulation. The rearrangement links TRBV19 to TRBJ1-1; no clear D. The CDR3 DNA reads TGTGCCAGTAGTATCCTAGAGAACACTGAAGCTTTCTTT. Translated: CASSILENTEAFF.